These 26 T cell receptor beta chains were all obtained from the same sample, sequenced in a study of blood T cell repertoires in COVID-19. Here immunoSEQ multiplex PCR was the method, and the copy in TCRdb shows in-frame clones only, minus some. This sample has nearly 350,000 clones, with about nine tenths found just once. The specimen sequenced was peripheral blood. Source of these receptors: a woman in her 70s with COVID-19, enrolled during active disease.

J is TRBJ1-2 and V is TRBV20-1; 10 nucleotides align to TRBD1. Germline V gene lookup returns CDR1 DFQATT and CDR2 SNEGSKA (reference sequence). The CDR3 is 13 amino acids. Losses at the gene ends were 3 bases for V and 8 bases for J; bases not matched to a gene: 6. The CDR3: CSASETGGRGYTF. DNA of the CDR3: TGCAGTGCTAGTGAGACAGGGGGCCGGGGCTACACCTTC.

Here the CDR3 DNA reads TGTGCCAGCAGTTTTCAGGGATCCAAAAACATTCAGTACTTC. Protein: CASSFQGSKNIQYF. This chain uses TRBV28 with TRBJ2-4; D perhaps matches TRBD1 (5 bases). This CDR3 comprises 14 residues. V was pared by 3 bases and J by 2 bases, with 8 bases between. The germline CDR1 and CDR2 sequences are MDHEN and SYDVKM.

In DNA form, the CDR3 reads TGTGCCAGCAGTGAGGGGGACAGGTGGATCTATGGCTACACCTTC. It translates to CASSEGDRWIYGYTF. The V and J genes are TRBV2 and TRBJ1-2, with 8 positions matching TRBD1. Per the germline V gene, CDR1 is SNHLY and CDR2 is FYNNEI. The CDR3 spans 15 residues. After removal of 3 bases from V and 4 bases from J, the junction contained 7 bases not matched to a gene.

This clone has just a few counts. CDR3 region: CASSPTYSNQPQHF. The CDR3 DNA follows: TGTGCCAGCAGTCCCACATATAGCAATCAGCCCCAGCATTTT. This rearrangement joins TRBV27 to TRBJ1-5, with D hard to call. Between the trimmed V and J ends, which lost 5 bases and 0 bases, there was a span of 8 bases. Germline lookup yields CDR1 MNHEY and CDR2 SMNVEV (reference sequence). The CDR3 extends over 14 amino acids.

CDR3 protein: CASNVVNTEAFF. Written as DNA, the CDR3 is TGTGCCAGCAACGTAGTCAACACTGAAGCTTTCTTT. The chain couples TRBV6-5 to TRBJ1-1; D not resolved. CDR1 and CDR2 (germline): MNHEY, SVGAGI. There are 12 residues in the CDR3. The V gene lost 7 bases and the J gene lost 2 bases, with 8 bases spanning the gap.

The chain is built from TRBV29-1 and TRBJ1-2; 7 bases map to TRBD1. The germline V gene has CDR1 SQVTM and CDR2 ANQGSEA. J lost 0 bases, V lost 3 bases, and 7 bases had no gene match. This CDR3 region has 15 residues. In nucleotides, the CDR3 is TGCAGCGTTGAGAGGGGGCAGACCACTAACTATGGCTACACCTTC. Its protein product is CSVERGQTTNYGYTF.

The genes are TRBV2 and TRBJ1-2; 9 nucleotides line up with TRBD1. CDR3 length: 14 residues. From germline, CDR1 is SNHLY and CDR2 FYNNEI. V dropped 5 bases and J dropped 7; count of bases not matched to a gene: 8. The chain's CDR3 is CASSPRQGEIGYTF. CDR3 sequence (DNA): TGTGCCAGCAGTCCCAGACAGGGGGAAATTGGCTACACCTTC. Supplemented by reference TRBV2 and TRBJ1-2, the full variable domain reads EPEVTQTPSHQVTQMGQEVILRCVPISNHLYFYWYRQILGQKVEFLVSFYNNEISEKSEIFDDQFSVERPDGSNFTLKIRSTKLEDSAMYFCASSPRQGEIGYTFGSGTRLTVV.

Notes on this clone: In the same sample, other DNA sequences code for this CDR3. V gene TRBV12-3 or TRBV12-4 combines with J gene TRBJ1-2; D is perhaps TRBD1 (6 bases). This CDR3 is 13 amino acids long. Trimming cost V 3 bases and J 6 bases, with 11 bases left between them. CDR3 DNA sequence: TGTGCCAGCAGTTTTGGGGGGGCGGATGGCTACACCTTC. Translation gives CASSFGGADGYTF.

The chain is built from TRBV28 and TRBJ2-7, with a weak D call TRBD2 (6 bases). The germline V gene has CDR1 MDHEN and CDR2 SYDVKM. The CDR3 covers 14 residues. V dropped 5 bases and J dropped 4 bases, with 15 bases sitting between them. The CDR3 coding sequence is TGTGCCAGCAGTCCCAGTCCGGAGGGGTACGAGCAGTACTTC. Translating it yields CASSPSPEGYEQYF.

The genes are TRBV4-3 and TRBJ1-4; 7 positions agree with TRBD1. The germline gives CDR1 LGHNA, CDR2 YSLEER. Trimming took 3 bases from V and 8 from J; bases not matched to a gene: 6. The CDR3 extends over 14 amino acids. In DNA, the CDR3 is TGCGCCAGCAGCCAGGCGGACAGGCCGGAAAAACTGTTTTTT. This codes for CASSQADRPEKLFF.

The chain is built from TRBV9 and TRBJ2-7, with a weak D call TRBD2 (6 bases). Germline CDR1 SGDLS, CDR2 YYNGEE. The V gene lost 0 bases and the J gene lost 2 bases, with 12 bases spanning the gap. The CDR3 runs to 15 residues. The CDR3 DNA follows: TGTGCCAGCAGCGTAGCGGGACTGCCCCCCTACGAGCAGTACTTC. Residues: CASSVAGLPPYEQYF.

V gene TRBV4-1 combines with J gene TRBJ1-3; D is unresolved. This CDR3 spans 15 amino acids. Germline CDR1 is MGHRA and CDR2 is YSYEKL. The V end was cut by 6 bases, the J end by 0 bases, with 12 bases between. The CDR3 DNA follows: TGCGCCAGCAGTAGTAAAGGGAGCTCTGGAAACACCATATATTTT. Its protein product is CASSSKGSSGNTIYF.

Note on this clone: Other DNA variants within this sample encode the same CDR3. The rearrangement uses TRBV7-2 and TRBJ2-3; TRBD2 matches at 8 bases. Germline V lookup: CDR1 SGHTA, CDR2 FQGNSA. The CDR3 contains 15 residues. Germline trimming cut 1 base from V and 2 bases from J; bases unmatched to any gene: 2. CDR3 sequence reads: CASSLGLAYTDTQYF. CDR3 in DNA: TGTGCCAGCAGCTTAGGACTAGCGTACACAGATACGCAGTATTTT.

The chain links TRBV2 to TRBJ2-5; the match to TRBD1 covers 8 bases. The CDR3 has 14 amino acids. Looked up from germline, CDR1 is SNHLY and CDR2 is FYNNEI. V gave up 6 bases and J gave up 3 bases; unmatched junction bases: 6. The CDR3 protein is CASRADREKETQYF. CDR3 DNA sequence: TGTGCCAGCAGGGCGGACAGGGAGAAAGAGACCCAGTACTTC.

This sequence joins TRBV6-2 or TRBV6-3 and TRBJ2-3; D is uncertain. The CDR3 length is 12 residues. CDR1 is MNHEY and CDR2 is SVGEGT in the germline V gene. V lost 2 bases to trimming and J lost 5 bases, with 5 bases between them. The CDR3 DNA is TGTGCCAGCAGTTACGTCGGAGATACGCAGTATTTT. Its translation is CASSYVGDTQYF.

The chain has TRBV27 and TRBJ1-1; unclear D gene. Deletions cut 7 bases from V and 4 bases from J, with 10 bases between. This CDR3 contains 12 residues. The germline V gene encodes CDR1 MNHEY and CDR2 SMNVEV (reference sequence). CDR3 protein: CASKEGGTEAFF. CDR3 sequence (DNA): TGTGCCAGCAAGGAGGGAGGCACTGAAGCTTTCTTT.

The CDR3 nucleotides read TGTGCCAGCAGCTTAAGGCAGGGGGCTCTGGAAGCTTTCTTT. Translated: CASSLRQGALEAFF. The V and J genes are TRBV13 and TRBJ1-1; 8 bases map to TRBD1. Germline-derived CDR1 and CDR2 are PRHDT and FYEKMQ (reference sequence). The CDR3 covers 14 residues. V shed 2 bases and J 8 bases; nucleotides not matched to a gene: 7.

The V gene is TRBV6-5, the J gene TRBJ1-5; the match to TRBD1 covers 8 bases. With 7 bases clipped from V and 9 bases from J, the junction kept 14 bases outside the gene matches. The germline V gene encodes CDR1 MNHEY and CDR2 SVGAGI. This CDR3 is 15 amino acids long. DNA of the CDR3: TGTGCCAGCAACCTCGACAGGGGCCATCAAATGCCCCAGCATTTT. Translated: CASNLDRGHQMPQHF.

A single count supports this clone. This rearrangement joins TRBV6-5 to TRBJ1-3; D is uncertain. V lost 8 bases and J lost 0, with 8 bases in between. Germline lookup yields CDR1 MNHEY and CDR2 SVGAGI. The CDR3 runs to 13 residues. For the CDR3, the DNA is TGTGCCAGCGAGGTGGGCTCTGGAAACACCATATATTTT. Residues: CASEVGSGNTIYF.

CDR3 coding DNA: TGTGCCAGCAGTGAAGGAAGGGGCCCCCATGGCTACACCTTC. This sequence encodes CASSEGRGPHGYTF. This chain connects TRBV2 to TRBJ1-2; perhaps TRBD1 as D (5 bases). Germline lookup yields CDR1 SNHLY and CDR2 FYNNEI. Trimming took off 1 base at V and 6 bases at J, with 12 bases between the two ends. CDR3 length: 14 residues.

The chain's CDR3 is CATSRDADTQYF. Here the CDR3 DNA reads TGTGCCACCAGCAGAGATGCGGATACGCAGTATTTT. The chain combines TRBV15 with TRBJ2-3; D is unresolved. V was trimmed by 0 bases and J by 6 bases, leaving 4 bases between them. The CDR3 is 12 residues long. In germline, CDR1 is LNHNV, CDR2 YYDKDF (reference sequence).

This chain links TRBV24-1 with TRBJ2-7, with D unresolved. The V and J ends lost 3 bases and 5 bases respectively, with 16 bases between them. CDR1 KGHDR and CDR2 SFDVKD come from the germline V gene. CDR3 size: 15 residues. DNA of the CDR3: TGTGCCACCAGTGATCCGACACAAAGGAAGGACGAGCAGTACTTC. The encoded protein is CATSDPTQRKDEQYF.

As for this clone: Mismatch with germline at one junction end may stem from a read error. The chain recombines TRBV4-2 with TRBJ2-1; possible D gene TRBD2, 7 bases. The CDR3 loop spans 14 amino acids. The V gene's germline CDR1 is LGHNA and CDR2 YNFKEQ. This chain's CDR3 is CASRVRGAYHEQFF. The CDR3 region has the DNA TGTGCCAGCAGGGTCCGGGGGGCCTACCATGAGCAGTTCTTC.

The chain uses TRBV7-8 and TRBJ2-6; TRBD1 is a possible D gene (6 bases). V was trimmed by 1 base and J by 2 bases, leaving 9 bases between them. CDR1 SGHVS and CDR2 FQNEAQ come from the germline V gene. The CDR3 spans 16 residues. CDR3 sequence: CASSLDRVPGANVLTF. CDR3 DNA sequence: TGTGCCAGCAGCTTAGACAGGGTTCCTGGGGCCAACGTCCTGACTTTC.

This chain links TRBV6-6 with TRBJ1-5, with D possibly TRBD1 on 5 matching bases. V lost 5 bases and J lost 2, with 19 bases in between. Germline loops: CDR1 MNHNY, CDR2 SVGAGI (reference sequence). CDR3 length equals 17 residues. The CDR3 DNA reads TGTGCCAGCAGTCAATCGGACGGCCTAGGGGGCAATCAGCCCCAGCATTTT. Its protein is CASSQSDGLGGNQPQHF.

The chain combines TRBV7-2 with TRBJ1-1; possibly TRBD1 for D (6 bases). V lost 2 bases, J lost 4 bases, and 17 bases lay in between. In germline, CDR1 is SGHTA, CDR2 FQGNSA. The CDR3 extends over 16 amino acids. CDR3 sequence (DNA): TGTGCCAGCAGCTTAAAGTCTCGAGGGGGGGGCACTGAAGCTTTCTTT. Translation: CASSLKSRGGGTEAFF.